This TCR beta chain was retrieved from a study of Ad26.COV2.S vaccination and SARS-CoV-2 variants. On the study more broadly: The donor was enrolled in the Ad26.COV2.S arm of the COV1001 trial. In the study, Ad26.COV2.S was injected intramuscularly once, or twice 56 days apart.

Treatment indicated: about 20 received Ad26.COV2.S at low or high dose, single or two shots; roughly 5 received placebo; per-sample allocation not given. Samples were taken on day 63 after the first vaccine or placebo injection. Some clones are missing from TCRdb's copy, which holds only in-frame ones; the method was immunoSEQ multiplex PCR. The repertoire consists of 360,000 or so clones, with about 88% occurring once and the leading ten covering 1.5% to 2%. The CDR3 runs to 16 residues. Trimming left V 4 bases short and J 0 bases short, with 14 bases between. CDR1 and CDR2 from the germline V gene are MDHEN and SYDVKM. Study-level results: Breadth of non-spike TCRs did not differ between vaccinees and placebo recipients. Considerable breadth of spike-specific CD8+ and CD4+ T cell responses has reportedly been documented following vaccination.

Note on this clone: The antigen is not known.

The receptor was isolated from a person between 18 and 59 years old who received the Ad26.COV2.S COVID-19 vaccine or a placebo. The chain employs TRBV28 and TRBJ2-3, with a possible D match to TRBD2 (6 bases). The starting material was peripheral blood, obtained in a trial of Ad26.COV2.S vaccine versus placebo. This chain's CDR3 is CASSSTGGPSTDTQYF. CDR3 nucleotide sequence: TGTGCCAGCAGTTCAACAGGAGGGCCTAGCACAGATACGCAGTATTTT.